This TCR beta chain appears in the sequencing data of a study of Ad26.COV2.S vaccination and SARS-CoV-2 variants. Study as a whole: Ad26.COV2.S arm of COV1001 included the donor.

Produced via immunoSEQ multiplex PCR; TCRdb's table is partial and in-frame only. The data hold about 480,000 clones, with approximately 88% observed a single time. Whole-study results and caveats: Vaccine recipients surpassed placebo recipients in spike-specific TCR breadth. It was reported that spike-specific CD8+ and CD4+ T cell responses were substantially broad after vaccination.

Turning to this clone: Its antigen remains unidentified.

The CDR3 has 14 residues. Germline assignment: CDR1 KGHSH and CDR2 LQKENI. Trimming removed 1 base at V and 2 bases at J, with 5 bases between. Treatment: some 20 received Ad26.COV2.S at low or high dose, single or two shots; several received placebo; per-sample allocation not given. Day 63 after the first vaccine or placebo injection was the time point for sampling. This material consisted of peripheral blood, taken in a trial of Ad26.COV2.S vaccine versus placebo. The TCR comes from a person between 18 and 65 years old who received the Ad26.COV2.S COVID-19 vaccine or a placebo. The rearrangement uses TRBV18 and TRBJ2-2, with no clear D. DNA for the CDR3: TGTGCCAGCTCACCACGTGTTAACACCGGGGAGCTGTTTTTT. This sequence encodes CASSPRVNTGELFF.